This T cell receptor (beta chain) came from a study of response to subunit inactivated influenza vaccine. Study-wide findings and caveats: Each seasonal influenza vaccination recruits few new T cells, the authors suggested.

At least ten counts were recorded for this clonotype. Its antigen is unknown. TCRdb passed the RT-PCR reads through MiXCR, listing each CDR3 protein once. The sample yields roughly 620,000 distinct CDR3 sequences, 11% seen once. The V gene's germline CDR1 is MDHEN and CDR2 SYDVKM. Trimming cost V 2 bases and J 3 bases; bases outside gene matches: 4. The CDR3 has 15 amino acids. The sample was also linked to a second study, of T cells expressing NK-cell markers. This second study notes: 5'RACE template switching built TCR beta cDNA with unique molecular identifiers. Most of the eight sequenced donors tested HCMV-seropositive; one tested seronegative. Only alpha-beta TCR T cells were sorted in several experiments, using an anti-gamma-delta TCR antibody.

The clonotype comes from a man aged 50 to 59 who received an inactivated influenza vaccine. The chain is built from TRBV28 and TRBJ2-3; 8 bases map to TRBD2. Material: PBMCs from blood, obtained on the day of vaccination. CDR3 nucleotides: TGTGCCAGCAGTTTAACACGGGGGGGAACAGATACGCAGTATTTT. It encodes CASSLTRGGTDTQYF.